This section outlines one T cell receptor (beta chain) sequence together with its context. This CDR3 spans 18 amino acids. The V and J ends lost 1 base and 3 bases respectively, with 16 bases between them. Germline values: CDR1 LGHDT, CDR2 YNNKEL (reference sequence). Under the authors' procedure: The authors estimated nucleated cell counts from reference gene primer amplification. Sequencing was performed with immunoSEQ multiplex PCR; in TCRdb, only in-frame clones are kept and a portion is missing. The V and J calls and clone size were taken over from that table, and D and trimming were inferred from the DNA. The table includes around 140,000 clones, approximately 80% detected once. The data derive from a study of blood T cell repertoires in COVID-19. Study-wide background: Sites across the United States, Italy and Spain contributed samples from acute and convalescent COVID-19. Nucleic acid was either cDNA or gDNA, and it came from T cells, B-cell-depleted T cells, or PBMCs.

This TCR derives from a woman of 80 years or more with active or convalescent COVID-19. Sequencing was performed on peripheral blood. This chain links TRBV3-1 (or the pseudogene TRBV3-2) with TRBJ2-6; no definite D call. The CDR3 protein is CASSQGLAGMGGANVLTF. The CDR3 DNA is TGTGCCAGCAGCCAAGGACTCGCTGGTATGGGTGGGGCCAACGTCCTGACTTTC.